This T cell receptor beta chain comes out of a study of cytomegalovirus exposure and HLA in healthy donors. Regarding the study as a whole: A missense DCLRE1C variant was associated with V- and J-gene trimming of TCR beta chains in a later analysis, and an independent cohort replicated the association. Among the most significant clusters, several appeared linked to common viral pathogens in a later analysis.

V shed 0 bases, J shed 4 bases, and the junction held 8 bases outside the gene matches. There are 16 residues in the CDR3. Germline V CDR1 and CDR2: LGHNA, YSLEER. For this clone: The antigen remains undetermined.

In the PCR, 60 Vbeta and 13 Jbeta primers were used. This table comes from immunoSEQ multiplex PCR, and its TCRdb copy is limited to in-frame clones, with some not included. Of roughly 160,000 clones detected, roughly three quarters appear once; the ten largest clones hold around 3.1%. This receptor was obtained from a woman between 45 and 65 years old in good health and CMV-seropositive. Sequencing was performed on PBMCs. This chain uses TRBV4-3 with TRBJ1-2; 7 bases map to TRBD1. In nucleotides, the CDR3 is TGCGCCAGCAGCCAAGACCTGACAGGGAGCTCCTATGGCTACACCTTC. Protein product: CASSQDLTGSSYGYTF.